Listed below are T cell receptor beta chains from one sample, sequenced in a study of shared clonotypes between healthy human individuals. TCRdb's copy holds only in-frame clones and misses some; the assay was immunoSEQ multiplex PCR. The table has about 700,000 clones, 92% seen once. Sequencing used naive CD8+ T cells sorted from blood. The origin of the receptors is a young man in good health. CDR3s include the opening cysteine and the closing phenylalanine or tryptophan. The order of the fields is V gene, clone size, CDR3 protein. For some rows the clone size is stated as once, few or many, or as a class when expanded; others skip it.

TRBV2 - CASSETVNTEAFF
TRBV7-6 - CASSRGTSGVMEQFF
TRBV4-1 - CASSLGDGVYEQYF
TRBV5-6 - CASSLGLAGAFSYEQYF
TRBV9 - CASSVELDTSSTDTQYF
TRBV6-1 - CASSGLAGAFNEQFF
TRBV15 - CATSMGRGRDEKLFF
TRBV7-9 few CASRSRGETQYF
TRBV7-2 - CASSLAVGRFGEQFF
TRBV5-1 - CASSDAGQMNTGELFF
TRBV27 - CASSLSAVYYEQYF
TRBV5-4 - CASSSGQGSYEQYF
TRBV11-2 - CASSSAASGRVSEQFF
TRBV5-6 - CASSLALEYNEQFF
TRBV2 - CASSEAGYGNSEKLFF
TRBV29-1 - CSAVLIGTGEDYGYTF
TRBV11-2 - CASSLGPGSATNEKLFF
TRBV7-9 - CASRLGQEGYTF
TRBV5-1 - CASSLDGRRASYNEQFF
TRBV11-2 - CASSLDRPRQNTEAFF
TRBV5-1 - CASSSTSGRIYNEQFF
TRBV7-2 - CASSLGGRGIPTEQYF
TRBV7-6 - CASSQTSGGYNEQFF
TRBV7-8 - CASSLEVQNSYEQYF
TRBV10-2 - CASSARSAGELFF
TRBV7-9 - CASSLVLGMNNEQFF
TRBV5-1 - CASSLGQSSYNEQFF
TRBV6-5 - CASSYAGGPYNEQFF
TRBV5-5 - CASSRLASSTDTQYF
TRBV5-6 - CASSFGTSEETQYF
TRBV15 - CATSRARELDTQYF
TRBV5-4 - CASSYGTFEAFF
TRBV4-1 - CASRVSGTTYEQYF
TRBV6-5 - CASSYFREEPPQHF
TRBV13 once CASSLGQGNTEAFF
TRBV18 - CASSPGGVKEKLFF
TRBV6-4 - CASSIIGSRSYNEQFF
TRBV15 - CATSRDRGQAYEQYF
TRBV2 - CASSPFERSSTDTQYF
TRBV27 - CASSLGTGWGEQYF
TRBV7-8 - CASSPLAGGPHNEQFF
TRBV27 - CASSPRGLAESSYNEQFF